This T cell receptor beta chain was obtained from a study of cytotoxic CD8 clonotypes in ibrutinib-treated CLL. Between the trimmed V and J ends, which lost 2 bases and 4 bases, there was a span of 16 bases. This CDR3 has 16 residues. This table comes from immunoSEQ multiplex PCR, and its TCRdb copy is limited to in-frame clones, with some not included. The top ten clones hold 9.5% to 15% of a sample with about 45,000 clones, 55% to 80% of them seen once. Points from the study as a whole: Patients had baseline clonality above age-matched healthy donors, and this clonality moved with circulating CD8+ T-cell counts.

Details on this clone: Its target is unknown.

The chain has TRBV5-3 and TRBJ1-3; unclear D gene. TRBV5-3 is an ORF; its function is uncertain. The sequence was obtained from a human donor with chronic lymphocytic leukemia. Sequenced material: PBMCs, taken after 12 months of ibrutinib treatment. Here the CDR3 reads CARSFPGELRGNTIYF. For the CDR3, the DNA is TGTGCCAGAAGCTTCCCGGGTGAGCTTCGGGGAAACACCATATATTTT.